One sample yielded the 26 T cell receptor beta chains listed below, sequenced in a study of a mutant IDH1 vaccine in newly diagnosed glioma. Produced via immunoSEQ multiplex PCR; TCRdb's table is partial and in-frame only. The table lists roughly 40,000 clones, around 83% of them singletons. These receptors lack a known antigen. The time point: week 35, safety follow-up. The investigators gave 300 ug of mutant IDH1 20-mer peptide in each vaccine dose, together with topical imiquimod. Source: PBMCs, taken from a glioma patient whose treatment included an IDH1 peptide vaccine. The receptor set was obtained from a woman in her forties or fifties with glioma.

This sequence joins TRBV6-5 and TRBJ2-5; perhaps TRBD2 as D (6 bases). The CDR3 totals 16 residues. The ends were cut back, 2 bases at V and 0 bases at J, with 13 bases in the middle. Germline lookup yields CDR1 MNHEY and CDR2 SVGAGI. The CDR3 sequence is CASSYVRDSNQETQYF. CDR3 nucleotides: TGTGCCAGCAGTTACGTTAGGGACTCCAACCAAGAGACCCAGTACTTC.

This chain links TRBV5-8 with TRBJ2-1; 7 positions agree with TRBD2. The CDR3 length is 11 residues. The germline CDR1 and CDR2 sequences are SGHTS and YDEGEE. V shed 0 bases, J shed 14 bases, and the junction held 2 bases outside the gene matches. The CDR3 here is CASSLGGGEFF. The CDR3 coding sequence is TGTGCCAGCAGCTTGGGGGGAGGGGAGTTCTTC.

The chain recombines TRBV2 with TRBJ1-2; TRBD1 is a possible D gene (6 bases). Germline V gives CDR1 SNHLY, CDR2 FYNNEI. V dropped 5 bases and J dropped 3 bases, with 7 bases sitting between them. The CDR3 spans 12 residues. DNA for the CDR3: TGTGCCAGCAGTTGGACAGACTATGGCTACACCTTC. Protein sequence: CASSWTDYGYTF. The entire variable domain, with the rest obtained from reference TRBV2 and TRBJ1-2, is as follows: EPEVTQTPSHQVTQMGQEVILRCVPISNHLYFYWYRQILGQKVEFLVSFYNNEISEKSEIFDDQFSVERPDGSNFTLKIRSTKLEDSAMYFCASSWTDYGYTFGSGTRLTVV.

This chain joins TRBV7-8 and TRBJ2-2; perhaps TRBD2 as D (6 bases). Germline-derived CDR1 and CDR2 are SGHVS and FQNEAQ. Trimming left V 2 bases short and J 7 bases short, with 14 bases between. There are 15 residues in the CDR3. In DNA, the CDR3 is TGTGCCAGCAGCTTACGGACTACACTGGTCGGGGAGCTGTTTTTT. Amino acid sequence: CASSLRTTLVGELFF. The complete variable domain, with remaining parts taken from reference TRBV7-8 and TRBJ2-2, reads GAGVSQSPRYKVAKRGQDVALRCDPISGHVSLFWYQQALGQGPEFLTYFQNEAQLDKSGLPSDRFFAERPEGSVSTLKIQRTQQEDSAVYLCASSLRTTLVGELFFGEGSRLTVL.

V is TRBV18 and J is TRBJ1-5; D gene unclear. Looked up from germline, CDR1 is KGHSH and CDR2 is LQKENI. V lost 6 bases, J lost 1 base, and 7 bases lay in between. The CDR3 spans 13 residues. The CDR3 here is CASSPESNQPQHF. CDR3 sequence (DNA): TGTGCCAGCTCGCCGGAAAGCAATCAGCCCCAGCATTTT.

The rearrangement links TRBV7-9 to TRBJ2-6; D may correspond to TRBD1 or TRBD2 (5 bases each). The CDR3 extends over 17 amino acids. V was clipped by 1 base and J by 0 bases, with 10 bases between them. The germline V gene encodes CDR1 SEHNR and CDR2 FQNEAQ (reference sequence). CDR3 sequence: CASSLGGRSSGANVLTF. CDR3 DNA: TGTGCCAGCAGCTTAGGGGGGAGAAGCTCTGGGGCCAACGTCCTGACTTTC. Combining the CDR3 with reference TRBV7-9 and TRBJ2-6 gives the whole variable domain DTGVSQNPRHKITKRGQNVTFRCDPISEHNRLYWYRQTLGQGPEFLTYFQNEAQLEKSRLLSDRFSAERPKGSFSTLEIQRTEQGDSAMYLCASSLGGRSSGANVLTFGAGSRLTVL.

This chain uses TRBV19 with TRBJ1-4, with D unclear. CDR3 size: 16 residues. V lost 0 bases, J lost 8 bases, and 16 bases lay in between. Germline V gene lookup returns CDR1 LNHDA and CDR2 SQIVND (reference sequence). The CDR3 here is CASSIESTPWKEKLFF. CDR3 sequence (DNA): TGTGCCAGTAGTATAGAGTCTACCCCTTGGAAAGAAAAACTGTTTTTT.

The chain combines TRBV7-8 with TRBJ2-7; TRBD1 matches at 9 bases. V lost 5 bases, J lost 4 bases, and 9 bases stayed unmatched. Per germline, CDR1 SGHVS and CDR2 FQNEAQ. This CDR3 has 15 amino acids. DNA for the CDR3: TGTGCCAGCAGCCGTACCGGGACAGGGTCGTACGAGCAGTACTTC. As protein: CASSRTGTGSYEQYF.

The chain combines TRBV6-6 with TRBJ1-4, with a weak D call TRBD1 (6 bases). The germline V gene has CDR1 MNHNY and CDR2 SVGAGI (reference sequence). The length of the CDR3 is 13 residues. V was clipped by 7 bases and J by 1 base, with 7 bases between them. In DNA form, the CDR3 reads TGTGCCAGCAAGGGGGTAACTAATGAAAAACTGTTTTTT. This encodes CASKGVTNEKLFF.

The rearrangement joins TRBV13 to TRBJ1-3; TRBD1 aligns across 8 bases. The germline gives CDR1 PRHDT, CDR2 FYEKMQ (reference sequence). The CDR3 loop spans 15 amino acids. The trim removed 1 base at V and 7 bases at J, leaving 6 bases unmatched. CDR3 DNA: TGTGCCAGCAGCTTAGAGGGACAGGATATGAACACCATATATTTT. It yields the protein CASSLEGQDMNTIYF.

V usage is TRBV7-6 and J usage is TRBJ1-5, with a tentative D call TRBD1 (5 bases). The germline V gene encodes CDR1 SGHVS and CDR2 FNYEAQ. The CDR3 is 16 residues long. V lost 5 bases, J lost 4 bases, and 18 bases lay in between. The CDR3 region has the DNA TGTGCCAGCAGCCCTGGTTTAGGGGCAGGGAATCAGCCCCAGCATTTT. Amino acids: CASSPGLGAGNQPQHF.

V is TRBV5-6 and J is TRBJ2-3; no firm D call. Germline V lookup: CDR1 SGHDT, CDR2 YYEEEE. V lost 2 bases and J 7 bases, leaving 14 bases between the germline ends. The CDR3 totals 14 residues. CDR3 bases: TGTGCCAGCAGCTTACCAGGCCCCCGCAATACGCAGTATTTT. Translating it yields CASSLPGPRNTQYF.

This chain links TRBV5-5 with TRBJ1-5; D is unclear. This CDR3 has 14 amino acids. The germline V and J ends were trimmed by 2 bases and 1 base, with 7 bases remaining between them. Germline loops: CDR1 SGHKS, CDR2 YYEKEE (reference sequence). The CDR3 sequence: CASSLGPSNQPQHF. The CDR3 DNA reads as TGTGCCAGCAGCTTAGGACCCAGCAATCAGCCCCAGCATTTT.

The rearrangement joins TRBV6-1 to TRBJ1-5, with 10 bases aligning to TRBD1. The germline CDR1 and CDR2 sequences are MNHNS and SASEGT. V gave up 4 bases and J gave up 5 bases; unmatched junction bases: 8. CDR3 size: 16 residues. Written as DNA, the CDR3 is TGTGCCAGCAGTGGATTCGGGGGACAGGGGTATCAGCCCCAGCATTTT. This codes for CASSGFGGQGYQPQHF.

The chain has TRBV5-1 and TRBJ2-7; either TRBD1 or TRBD2 may supply D (5 bases each). This CDR3 contains 14 residues. V lost 4 bases and J 0 bases, leaving 11 bases between the germline ends. Germline loops: CDR1 SGHRS, CDR2 YFSETQ. This CDR3 reads CASSHGTGSYEQYF. In DNA, the CDR3 is TGCGCCAGCAGCCACGGGACCGGCTCCTACGAGCAGTACTTC. Drawing the rest from reference TRBV5-1 and TRBJ2-7, the complete variable domain is KAGVTQTPRYLIKTRGQQVTLSCSPISGHRSVSWYQQTPGQGLQFLFEYFSETQRNKGNFPGRFSGRQFSNSRSEMNVSTLELGDSALYLCASSHGTGSYEQYFGPGTRLTVT.

This clone was observed a single time. This rearrangement joins TRBV29-1 to TRBJ1-3; D is perhaps TRBD1 (5 bases). V lost 6 bases, J lost 1 base, and 13 bases lay in between. From germline, CDR1 is SQVTM and CDR2 ANQGSEA. This CDR3 comprises 14 residues. The CDR3 nucleotides are TGCAGCGTGGGGCAGGGAGGATCTGGAAACACCATATATTTT. This encodes CSVGQGGSGNTIYF.

The chain carries TRBV10-2 and TRBJ1-4; D might be TRBD1 (5 bases). Germline-derived CDR1 and CDR2 are WSHSY and SAAADI. V lost 3 bases and J lost 3, with 11 bases in between. The CDR3 is 15 amino acids. The CDR3 loop reads CASSDREKANEKLFF. CDR3 nucleotide sequence: TGCGCCAGCAGTGACAGGGAGAAGGCTAATGAAAAACTGTTTTTT.

The V gene is TRBV4-2, the J gene TRBJ1-1; D gene unclear. From germline, CDR1 is LGHNA and CDR2 YNFKEQ. This CDR3 is built from 15 residues. Between the trimmed V and J ends, which lost 1 base and 0 bases, there was a span of 9 bases. The CDR3 coding sequence is TGTGCCAGCAGCCAAGCGGACGGAATGAACACTGAAGCTTTCTTT. This encodes CASSQADGMNTEAFF.

The chain carries TRBV18 and TRBJ2-5; unclear D gene. In germline, CDR1 is KGHSH, CDR2 LQKENI. This CDR3 is 13 amino acids long. Trimming stripped 3 bases from V and 4 bases from J, with 9 bases between. The CDR3 bases are TGTGCCAGCTCACCTGTGGGCGGAGAGACCCAGTACTTC. It translates to CASSPVGGETQYF.

This clone was counted between two and nine times. The chain combines TRBV2 with TRBJ1-1, with D hard to call. The CDR3 is made up of 14 amino acids. The germline gives CDR1 SNHLY, CDR2 FYNNEI. V was shortened by 0 bases and J by 5 bases, with 10 bases between the two germline ends. CDR3 in amino acids: CASSEAVAGTEAFF. The CDR3 DNA reads TGTGCCAGCAGTGAAGCCGTGGCGGGTACTGAAGCTTTCTTT.

This clone was picked up a small number of times. The chain is built from TRBV6-5 and TRBJ1-6, with D possibly being TRBD1 (6 bases). This CDR3 is built from 14 residues. With 4 bases removed from V and 10 bases from J, the gap between germline ends came to 14 bases. Germline V gene lookup returns CDR1 MNHEY and CDR2 SVGAGI. Here the CDR3 DNA reads TGTGCCAGCAGTTTGGGGGCTTTGAGCTCACCCCTCCACTTT. It codes for CASSLGALSSPLHF.

The J gene is TRBJ2-1, the V gene TRBV19; the match to TRBD2 covers 10 bases. Trimming at V came to 5 bases and at J to 0 bases, leaving 1 base not matched to a gene. This CDR3 is 15 amino acids long. Germline V gene lookup returns CDR1 LNHDA and CDR2 SQIVND (reference sequence). The CDR3 sequence: CASSSSGSSYNEQFF. The CDR3 nucleotides read TGTGCCAGTAGTTCTAGCGGGAGCTCCTACAATGAGCAGTTCTTC.

J is TRBJ1-6 and V is TRBV27; D gene uncertain. V was pared by 1 base and J by 7 bases, with 11 bases between. CDR1 and CDR2 from the germline V gene are MNHEY and SMNVEV (reference sequence). The CDR3 totals 15 residues. This CDR3 is CASSLFGHENSPLHF. The DNA of the CDR3 is TGTGCCAGCAGTTTATTCGGGCATGAAAATTCACCCCTCCACTTT.

The rearrangement links TRBV5-1 to TRBJ1-1; D remains unclear. Between the trimmed V and J ends, which lost 4 bases and 1 base, there was a span of 11 bases. The CDR3 covers 14 residues. Germline loops: CDR1 SGHRS, CDR2 YFSETQ. This CDR3 is CASSGMSGNTEAFF. As DNA, the CDR3 is TGCGCCAGCAGCGGGATGAGCGGGAACACTGAAGCTTTCTTT.

This rearrangement joins TRBV19 to TRBJ1-4; D unclear. Germline values: CDR1 LNHDA, CDR2 SQIVND (reference sequence). The CDR3 spans 16 residues. Trimming stripped 3 bases from V and 0 bases from J, with 11 bases between. The CDR3 protein is CASSMWVVATNEKLFF. In DNA, the CDR3 is TGTGCCAGTAGTATGTGGGTTGTTGCAACTAATGAAAAACTGTTTTTT.

The chain combines TRBV20-1 with TRBJ1-1; D uncertain. Germline CDR1 DFQATT, CDR2 SNEGSKA (reference sequence). The CDR3 has 11 amino acids. V dropped 5 bases and J dropped 4 bases, with 8 bases sitting between them. CDR3 sequence: CSAALSTEAFF. The CDR3 nucleotides read TGCAGTGCTGCATTAAGCACTGAAGCTTTCTTT.